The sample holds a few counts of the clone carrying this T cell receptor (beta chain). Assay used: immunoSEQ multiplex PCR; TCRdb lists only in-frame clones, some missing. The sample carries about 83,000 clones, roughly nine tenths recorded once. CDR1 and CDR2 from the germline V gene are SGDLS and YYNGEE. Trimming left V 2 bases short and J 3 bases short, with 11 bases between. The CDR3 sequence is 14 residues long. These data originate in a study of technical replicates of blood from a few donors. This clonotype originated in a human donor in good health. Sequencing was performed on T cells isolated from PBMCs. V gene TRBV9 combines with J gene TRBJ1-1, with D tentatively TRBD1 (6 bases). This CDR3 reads CASSVGTGYTEAFF. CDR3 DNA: TGTGCCAGCAGCGTCGGAACAGGGTACACTGAAGCTTTCTTT.